This record covers a single T cell receptor (beta chain). This sample stems from a study of human T cells and chemical hapten exposure. Across the study: Small volume differences among pooled libraries mainly caused per-sample TCR yield variation.

The CDR3 runs 17 residues. J was trimmed by 4 bases and V by 1 base; bases with no gene match: 11. CDR1 is SGHTA and CDR2 is FQGNSA in the germline V gene. Time point reported: healthy volunteer bleed at 6 weeks. From whole blood left unfractionated, total RNA was extracted. The library tagged each cDNA molecule with unique molecular identifiers. TCRdb used MiXCR to reprocess the RACE reads, holding one entry per CDR3 protein. Of approximately 59,000 distinct CDR3 sequences listed, around 6.3% were seen once; the top ten hold around 3.4%. This sequence joins TRBV7-2 and TRBJ1-1; the match to TRBD1 covers 8 bases. This TCR derives from a female donor in good health. Some clones in this sample may be carry-over from other donors' samples. The source material was whole blood. CDR3 nucleotides: TGTGCCAGCAGCTTAGTAGGCAGGGGGCGCGACGGCACTGAAGCTTTCTTT. Its protein is CASSLVGRGRDGTEAFF.